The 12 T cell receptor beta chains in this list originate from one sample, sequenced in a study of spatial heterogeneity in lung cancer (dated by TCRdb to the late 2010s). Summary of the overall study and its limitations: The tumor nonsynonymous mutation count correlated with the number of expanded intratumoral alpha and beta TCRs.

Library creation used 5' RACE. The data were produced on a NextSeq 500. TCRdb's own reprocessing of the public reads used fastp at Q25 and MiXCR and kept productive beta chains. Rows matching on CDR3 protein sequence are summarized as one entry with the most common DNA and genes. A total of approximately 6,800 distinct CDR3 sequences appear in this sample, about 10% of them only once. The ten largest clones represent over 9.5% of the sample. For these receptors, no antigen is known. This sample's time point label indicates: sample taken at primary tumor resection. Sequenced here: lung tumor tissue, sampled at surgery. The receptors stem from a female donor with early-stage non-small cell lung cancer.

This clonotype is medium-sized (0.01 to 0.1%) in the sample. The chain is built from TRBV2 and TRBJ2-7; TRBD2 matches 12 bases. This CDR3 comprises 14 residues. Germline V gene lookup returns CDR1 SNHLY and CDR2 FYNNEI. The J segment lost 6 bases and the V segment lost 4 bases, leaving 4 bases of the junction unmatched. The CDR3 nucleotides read TGTGCCAGCAGTGGCGGACTAGCGGGGTCCGAGCAGTACTTC. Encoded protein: CASSGGLAGSEQYF.

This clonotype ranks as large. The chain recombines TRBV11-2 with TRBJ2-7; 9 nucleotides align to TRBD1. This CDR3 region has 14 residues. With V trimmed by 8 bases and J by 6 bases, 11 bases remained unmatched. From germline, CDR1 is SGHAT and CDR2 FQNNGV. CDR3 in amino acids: CASEWRQGVGEQYF. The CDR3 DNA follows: TGTGCCAGCGAGTGGCGACAGGGGGTCGGCGAGCAGTACTTC.

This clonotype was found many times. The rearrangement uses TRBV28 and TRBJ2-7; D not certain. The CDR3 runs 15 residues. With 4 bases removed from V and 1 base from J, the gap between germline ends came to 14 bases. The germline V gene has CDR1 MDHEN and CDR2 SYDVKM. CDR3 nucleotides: TGTGCCAGCAGTTCGAAGTCCCTAGGGTCCTACGAGCAGTACTTC. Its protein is CASSSKSLGSYEQYF.

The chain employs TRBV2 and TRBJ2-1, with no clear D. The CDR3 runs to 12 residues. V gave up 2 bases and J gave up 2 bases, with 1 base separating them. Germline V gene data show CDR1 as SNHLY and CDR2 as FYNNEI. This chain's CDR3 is CASSETYNEQFF. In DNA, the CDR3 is TGTGCCAGCAGTGAAACCTACAATGAGCAGTTCTTC.

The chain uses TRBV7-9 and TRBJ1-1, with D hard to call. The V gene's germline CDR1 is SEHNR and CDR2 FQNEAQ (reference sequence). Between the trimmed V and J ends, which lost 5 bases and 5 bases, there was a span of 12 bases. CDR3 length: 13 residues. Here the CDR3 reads CASSPPGLTEAFF. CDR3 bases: TGTGCCAGCAGCCCTCCGGGGTTAACTGAAGCTTTCTTT.

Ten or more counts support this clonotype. The CDR3 DNA sequence: TGCGCCAGCAGCATGGACAGTGACAATGAGCAGTTCTTC. The encoded protein is CASSMDSDNEQFF. The chain is built from TRBV5-1 and TRBJ2-1; D possibly corresponds to TRBD1 (6 bases). Trimming shortened V by 4 bases and J by 5 bases, and 10 bases separated the two germline ends. From germline, CDR1 is SGHRS and CDR2 YFSETQ. The CDR3 spans 13 residues. The whole variable domain, remainder taken from reference TRBV5-1 and TRBJ2-1, is KAGVTQTPRYLIKTRGQQVTLSCSPISGHRSVSWYQQTPGQGLQFLFEYFSETQRNKGNFPGRFSGRQFSNSRSEMNVSTLELGDSALYLCASSMDSDNEQFFGPGTRLTVL.

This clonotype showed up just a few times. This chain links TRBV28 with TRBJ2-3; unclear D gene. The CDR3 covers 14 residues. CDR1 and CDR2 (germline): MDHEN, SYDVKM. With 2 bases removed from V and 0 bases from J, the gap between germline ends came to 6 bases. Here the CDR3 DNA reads TGTGCCAGCAGTTTACTAGAAAGCACAGATACGCAGTATTTT. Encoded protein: CASSLLESTDTQYF.

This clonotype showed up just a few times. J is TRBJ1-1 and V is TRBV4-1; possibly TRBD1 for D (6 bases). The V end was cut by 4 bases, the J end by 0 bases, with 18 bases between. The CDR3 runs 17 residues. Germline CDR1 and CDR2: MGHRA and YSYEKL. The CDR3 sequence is CASSPTFTGTLNTEAFF. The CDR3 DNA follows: TGCGCCAGCAGCCCTACCTTCACCGGGACACTGAACACTGAAGCTTTCTTT.

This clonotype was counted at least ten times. The chain's CDR3 is CASSLPSGASYNEQFF. The CDR3 DNA follows: TGTGCCAGCAGCCTCCCCAGCGGGGCCTCCTACAATGAGCAGTTCTTC. The V call is TRBV5-4, the J call TRBJ2-1; 7 nucleotides line up with TRBD2. After removal of 4 bases from V and 0 bases from J, the junction contained 7 bases not matched to a gene. Looked up from germline, CDR1 is SGHNT and CDR2 is YYREEE (reference sequence). This CDR3 has 16 amino acids.

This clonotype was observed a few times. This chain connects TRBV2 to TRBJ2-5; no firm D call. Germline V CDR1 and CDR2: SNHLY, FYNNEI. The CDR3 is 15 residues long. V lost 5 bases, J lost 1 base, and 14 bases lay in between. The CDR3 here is CASSTSRASQETQYF. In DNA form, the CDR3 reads TGTGCCAGCAGTACAAGTAGGGCCAGCCAAGAGACCCAGTACTTC.

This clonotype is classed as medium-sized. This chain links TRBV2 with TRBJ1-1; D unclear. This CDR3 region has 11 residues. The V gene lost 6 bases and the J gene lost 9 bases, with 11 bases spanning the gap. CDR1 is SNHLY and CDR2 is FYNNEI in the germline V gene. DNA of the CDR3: TGTGCCAGCAGATTTCAGGAGAAAGCTTTCTTT. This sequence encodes CASRFQEKAFF.

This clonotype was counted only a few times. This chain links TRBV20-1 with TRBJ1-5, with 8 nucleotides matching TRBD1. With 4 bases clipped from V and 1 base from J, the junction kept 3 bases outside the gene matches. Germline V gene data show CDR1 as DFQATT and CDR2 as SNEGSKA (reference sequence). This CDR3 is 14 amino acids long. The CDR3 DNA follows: TGCAGTGCTACAGGGGGCTGGAGCAATCAGCCCCAGCATTTT. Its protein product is CSATGGWSNQPQHF.